These T cell receptor beta chains were read from a single sample in a study of shared clonotypes between healthy human individuals. TCRdb's copy holds only in-frame clones and misses some; the assay was immunoSEQ multiplex PCR. The table lists about 470,000 clones, 75% to 85% of them singletons. Material for sequencing was PBMCs. The receptor source for this set is a woman aged 40 to 50 in good health. Some clones in this sample may be carry-over from other donors' samples. Both conserved end residues are part of each CDR3.

v_call cdr3_aa
TRBV18 CASSPTTGNNSPLHF
TRBV10-2 CASRLAGGYNEQFF
TRBV7-3 CASSPRAAGDTQYF
TRBV13 CASSLDRGTQYF
TRBV15 CATSISGRSRFF
TRBV6-4 CASSEGGSTDTQYF
TRBV28 CASSFDRGLEAFF
TRBV5-4 CASSLGSGTVYEQYF
TRBV25-1 CASSESENSPLHF
TRBV6-6 CASRSLAGGYEQYF
TRBV5-6 CASSTGGSRGNIQYF